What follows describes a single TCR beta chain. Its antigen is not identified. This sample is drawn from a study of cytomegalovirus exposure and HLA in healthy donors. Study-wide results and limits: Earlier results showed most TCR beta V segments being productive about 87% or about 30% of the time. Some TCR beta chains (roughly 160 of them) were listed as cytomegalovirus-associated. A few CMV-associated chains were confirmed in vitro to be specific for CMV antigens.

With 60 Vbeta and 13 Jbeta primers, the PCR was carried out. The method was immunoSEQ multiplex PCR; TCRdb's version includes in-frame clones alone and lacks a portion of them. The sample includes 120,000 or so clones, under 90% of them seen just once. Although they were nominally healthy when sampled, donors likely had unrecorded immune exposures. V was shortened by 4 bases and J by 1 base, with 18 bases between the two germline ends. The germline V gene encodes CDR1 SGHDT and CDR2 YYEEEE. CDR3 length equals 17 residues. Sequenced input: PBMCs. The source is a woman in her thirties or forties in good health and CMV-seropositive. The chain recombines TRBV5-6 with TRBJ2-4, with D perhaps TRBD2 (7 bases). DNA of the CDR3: TGTGCCAGCAGCGGTGAGGGGGGGAGGGGGGCCAAAAACATTCAGTACTTC. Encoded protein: CASSGEGGRGAKNIQYF.